This T cell receptor (beta chain) was captured in a study of shared clonotypes between healthy human individuals (dated by TCRdb to about 2020). Turning to the overall study: Two women and a few men aged 18 to 49 years were included in the cohort. To estimate repertoire size and how much clonotype sharing occurs between individuals, the study deeply sequenced the blood TCR repertoires of a handful of healthy adults. To increase sequencing depth and limit assay-specific biases, TCR repertoire library preparation and sequencing were carried out by different laboratories using diverse techniques. Per donor, leukapheresis produced somewhere between about 0.85 and 10 billion PBMCs. For each donor, CD4 naive and CD4 memory were each run on three plates, CD8 naive on two plates, and CD8 memory on one plate. Overall study results and their limits: The small number of donors limited the genetic and exposure-history diversity represented. Sharing across several donors was observed for around 5% of naive CD4, over 3% of naive CD8, about 2.3% of memory CD4, and 0.4% of memory CD8 clonotypes. Sampling was restricted to blood, and TCR repertoires in tissues likely differ from the TCR repertoires found in blood. Higher generation probabilities were observed for clonotypes shared by all four sorted-subset donors than for non-shared clonotypes. Incomplete sequencing was indicated by rarefaction of sorted-subset datasets, despite the large sequencing depth. Pairwise subsampling led to the expectation that sequencing depth would affect the degree of clonotype sharing among donors. Larger estimated clonotype richness was generally found for naive subsets than for memory subsets.

The donors were healthy, HIV-negative adults with no recently reported acute infections or vaccinations. All donors were Caucasian adults living in Nashville, Tennessee, USA. Magnetic negative selection was used to enrich CD4+ T cells, after which naive cells were positively selected on CD45RA and the negative fraction became the memory subset. Blood was obtained by leukapheresis, after which PBMCs were separated by Ficoll-Histopaque density gradient centrifugation and cryopreserved in liquid nitrogen vapor phase. Analytical flow cytometry was used to check the purity and quantity of each magnetically sorted T cell population. From each sorted fraction, genomic DNA was isolated and quantified by UV absorbance on a Nanodrop 2000c. Using the deep immunoSEQ assay, multiplex PCR amplified TCR CDR3 regions from genomic DNA. For each cell subset, the extracted genomic DNA was distributed evenly across all wells of several immunoSEQ 96-well plates, and each plate served as one replicate. Each replicate PCR for sorted subsets received about 210 ng genomic DNA, equal to about 30,000 T cell genomes. The purified libraries were quantified using a Qubit 3.0 fluorometer, sized with a Bioanalyzer 2100, and then quantified again using the KAPA Library Quantification kit. Every immunoSEQ 96-well plate was sequenced on a separate single-read 150-cycle Illumina NextSeq 550 flow cell. The study's own analysis went as follows. Because the immunoSEQ output held only junctional sequences and lacked quality scores, the filtering could not match the filtering applied to full-length reads. Sequences were annotated with PyIR, a Python wrapper for IgBLAST v1.9, and V/J genes and CDR3 were assigned using IMGT germline references. Reads were removed for weak V/J assignments (E-value above 1e-6), missing CDR3, stop codons, out-of-frame junctions, or ambiguous translated residues. A V3J clonotype was defined by an identical inferred V gene, J gene, and CDR3 amino acid sequence. To compute the percentage overlap between repertoires, the number of shared unique clonotypes was divided by the size of the smaller repertoire. Richness of each repertoire was evaluated using RTK rarefaction, the Chao1 estimator, and Recon v2.1 estimates of unobserved clonotypes. Generation probabilities for all TCRbeta clonotypes obtained by the gDNA method from a handful of donors were computed using OLGA. TCRdb re-hosts the immuneACCESS table, in-frame sequences only. Its copies lack some clones; in the studies checked, an unresolved V gene accounts for under half of them, and the cause for the rest is not known. V, J and clone size were drawn from that table, and D and trimming were deduced from the DNA. This sample lists around 510,000 clones; approximately 94% were detected once. Clones ranked in the top ten supply under 0.065% of the sample.

V sheds 4 bases and J sheds 8 bases, leaving 12 bases between their ends. The CDR3 starts with the cysteine, ends with the phenylalanine, and has 13 residues. Here the CDR3 DNA is all that survives: 39 bases in frame from base 1. The CDR1 and CDR2 encoded by the germline V gene are SGHRS and YFSETQ. This clone was found a few times. It lacks a known antigen. No base quality values were provided; no much bigger clone lies one nucleotide off. Sequencing used naive CD4+ T cells sorted from blood. The meaning of the sample's cell subset or site label: CD45RA+ positively selected. Recombination linked TRBV5-1 to TRBJ2-2, with TRBD2 perhaps the D gene, on 6 matching bases. The origin of this receptor is a woman aged 25 to 39 in good health. The nucleotide sequence reads TGCGCCAGCAGCATGACTGCGGGAGGGGAGCTGTTTTTT. Translation gives CASSMTAGGELFF.